Included here is one T cell receptor beta chain sequence, with context. This sample stems from a study of chemoradiotherapy in HPV16-positive cancers. V gave up 0 bases and J gave up 1 base, with 10 bases separating them. There are 15 residues in the CDR3. Germline CDR1 reads SGDLS; CDR2 reads YYNGEE. Over chemoradiotherapy, repertoires were sampled more than once. TCRdb's copy holds only in-frame clones and misses some; the assay was immunoSEQ multiplex PCR. The repertoire holds approximately 12,000 clones, around 85% seen once, with almost 6% in the top ten. This sequence originates from a human donor with HPV-associated anogenital cancer. The sequencing used blood, collected from a patient who underwent chemoradiotherapy. The genes are TRBV9 and TRBJ1-1, with D perhaps TRBD1 (6 bases). The CDR3 DNA reads TGTGCCAGCAGCGTAGCCGGGACATCGAACACTGAAGCTTTCTTT. It is translated as CASSVAGTSNTEAFF.